This T cell receptor beta chain comes out of a study of blood T cell repertoires in COVID-19. The CDR3 is 17 residues long. V lost 10 bases and J lost 0, with 19 bases in between. Germline CDR1 SGHTA, CDR2 FQGNSA. Clones were read by immunoSEQ multiplex PCR, and TCRdb kept only the in-frame ones, dropping some. The sample includes a few hundred thousand clones, roughly 90% of them seen just once. Individuals aged 18 to 89 years were recruited from approximately 24 US areas. This clone was recorded only once. This chain links TRBV7-2 with TRBJ2-6; the D gene is possibly TRBD2 (5 bases). This TCR derives from a woman between 40 and 55 years old who had recovered from COVID-19. Sequenced sample: PBMCs or T cells enriched from blood (not recorded which). The CDR3 sequence: CATKAGSLSSGANVLTF. The CDR3 nucleotides read TGTGCCACTAAGGCGGGCTCCCTGAGCTCTGGGGCCAACGTCCTGACTTTC.